This T cell receptor (beta chain) was sequenced during a study of identical twins (dated by TCRdb to about 2016). At the level of the whole study: To test whether fetal clonotypes persist, the study used deep sequencing on TCR alpha and beta repertoires from monozygotic twins, unrelated adults of various ages, and cord blood. To rule out contamination, replicate twin experiments were performed at different times with different library preparation protocols. General study outcomes and caveats: Fewer insertions were carried by abundant cord blood beta clonotypes, a similar but weaker trend appeared in young adult naive repertoires, and no such trend appeared in memory repertoires. Zero-insertion analyses could be partly confounded by invariant T cells such as MAIT and iNKT, although diverse VJ usage argued against such confounding for most clonotypes. The excess sharing between twins in beta out-of-frame sequences was weaker because fewer shared sequences reduced the signal-to-noise ratio. In monozygotic twins, out-of-frame TCR alpha sharing was systematically underestimated by recombination models, although the models agreed with sharing between unrelated individuals. Compared with coincidental sharing between unrelated individuals, out-of-frame TCR alpha sequences shared between twins had an excess of sequences with low generation probability. Because the same donors could not be followed over many years, the conclusions depended on cross-sectional statistical analysis.

This clonotype was picked up a small number of times. Its target antigen remains unknown. One base away there is no much larger clone; base qualities are not given. Library creation used 5' RACE. For sequencing, an Illumina HiSeq 2000 was employed. A universal primer binding site was introduced by template switching, and a unique molecular identifier was present in the final cDNA, enabling accurate counting of TCR cDNA molecules. First-strand cDNA for TCR alpha and beta chains was synthesized from specific primers in the conserved constant-segment region. To control for contamination, every cDNA library carried two barcodes: a SMART-Mk sample barcode plus Illumina barcodes. Two successive PCR steps introduced TruSeq adapter sequences along with Illumina sample barcodes. The TCR alpha and beta cDNA libraries were sequenced on the Illumina HiSeq platform using custom primers. As for the original processing: Unique molecular identifiers were extracted from raw reads with MiGEC, and CDR3 positions were determined with MiXCR. Recombination models were inferred per individual with the repgenHMM and IGoR tools using an EM algorithm. The tcR package in R was used for shared clonotype analysis, with sharing normalized by the product of cloneset sizes. To study raw recombination free of thymic and clonal selection effects, out-of-frame nonproductive sequences were analyzed. In-frame beta chains were kept once TCRdb had trimmed the public reads at Q25 with fastp and called clones with MiXCR. Each CDR3 protein gets just one entry, which takes the most common genes and DNA from the rows behind it. None of the V and J calls come from the authors' own analysis; TCRdb made them. This sample is represented by about 390,000 distinct CDR3 sequences; 7% to 9.5% of them were singletons. 7.5% to 9.5% of the sample goes to the ten largest clones.

Every donor was a healthy Caucasian. The researchers also sequenced three unrelated adults who were not twins: a male aged 18 to 29, a male aged 50 to 59, and a female aged 50 to 59. Miltenyi CD45RO+ enrichment and human naive T-cell isolation kits were used to isolate memory (CD45RO+) and naive T cells from PBMC. The junction carries 7 bases between V and J, which are trimmed by 10 bases and 6 bases respectively. Including the terminal cysteine and phenylalanine, the CDR3 comprises 10 residues. The DNA shown is the 30-base CDR3, in frame from base 1. CDR1 and CDR2 (MNHNY, SVGAGI) derive from the germline V gene (reference sequence).

This clonotype was sampled from a woman aged 45-65 years in good health. Sequenced material: naive T cells sorted from blood. Reading the label with the study, this specimen's cell subset or site is: cells isolated with a human naive T-cell isolation kit. Recombination connected TRBV6-6 to TRBJ2-4; the D gene is possibly TRBD2, with 6 bases matching. The CDR3 in this case is CATGGNIQYF. At the DNA level, the sequence is TGTGCCACCGGGGGAAACATTCAGTACTTC.